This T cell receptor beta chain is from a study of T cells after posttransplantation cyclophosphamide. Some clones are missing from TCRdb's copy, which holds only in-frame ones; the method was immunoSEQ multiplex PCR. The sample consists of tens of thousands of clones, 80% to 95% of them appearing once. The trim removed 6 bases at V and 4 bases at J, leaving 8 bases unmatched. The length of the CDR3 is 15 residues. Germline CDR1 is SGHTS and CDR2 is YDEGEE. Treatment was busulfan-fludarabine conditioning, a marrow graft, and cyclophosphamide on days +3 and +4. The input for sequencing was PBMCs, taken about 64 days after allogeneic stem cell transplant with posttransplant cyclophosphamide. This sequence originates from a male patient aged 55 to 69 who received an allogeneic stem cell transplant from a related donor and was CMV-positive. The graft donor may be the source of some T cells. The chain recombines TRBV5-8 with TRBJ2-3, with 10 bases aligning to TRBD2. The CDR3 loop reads CASTKSGGDADTQYF. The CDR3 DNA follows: TGTGCCAGCACCAAAAGCGGGGGGGACGCAGATACGCAGTATTTT.